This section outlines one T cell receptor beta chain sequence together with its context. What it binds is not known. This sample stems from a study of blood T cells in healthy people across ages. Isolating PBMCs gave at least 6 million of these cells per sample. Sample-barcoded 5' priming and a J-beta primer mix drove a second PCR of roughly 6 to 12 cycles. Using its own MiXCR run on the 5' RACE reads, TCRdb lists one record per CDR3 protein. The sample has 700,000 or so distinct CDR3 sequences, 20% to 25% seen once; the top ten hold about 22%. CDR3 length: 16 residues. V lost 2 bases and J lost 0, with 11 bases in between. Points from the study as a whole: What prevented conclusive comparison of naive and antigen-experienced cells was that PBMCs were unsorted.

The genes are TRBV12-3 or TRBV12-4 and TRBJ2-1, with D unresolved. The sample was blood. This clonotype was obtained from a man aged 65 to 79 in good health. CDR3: CASSLLGPSSYNEQFF. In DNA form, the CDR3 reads TGTGCCAGCAGTTTATTGGGCCCTAGCTCCTACAATGAGCAGTTCTTC.